This T cell receptor (beta chain) was captured by sequencing in a study of T cells expressing NK-cell markers. Overall study: Sequenced donors, eight in total, included seven who were HCMV-seropositive and one who was seronegative.

TCRdb re-called the 5' RACE reads; every CDR3 protein appears as one record, without DNA. The ten most abundant clones cover 4% to 6.5% of a sample with some 340,000 distinct CDR3 sequences. Concerning this clonotype: The antigen remains unidentified.

Study-wide results and caveats: Certain NKG2C+ T cell clones were expanded, and their HCMV specificity remained unclear. Dominant NKG2C+ clonotype frequencies of about 1.0-8% of CD8+ T cells were measured in 5 or 6 donors.

The CDR3 has 15 residues. Germline V lookup: CDR1 LGHDT, CDR2 YNNKEL (reference sequence). The chain carries TRBV3-1 and TRBJ1-2. The sequence was obtained from a man aged 18-75 years in good health. Sequencing used blood T cells: a sorted CD56 or NKG2C T cell subset, CD4+ or CD8+ T cells, or bulk PBMC T cells (not recorded which). The CDR3 reads CASSQARTLGYGYTF. Filled out from reference TRBV3-1 and TRBJ1-2, the complete variable domain reads DTAVSQTPKYLVTQMGNDKSIKCEQNLGHDTMYWYKQDSKKFLKIMFSYNNKELIINETVPNRFSPKSPDKAHLNLHINSLELGDSAVYFCASSQARTLGYGYTFGSGTRLTVV.